The sequence of this T cell receptor (beta chain) was determined in a study of blood T cells in healthy people across ages. Each individual donor underwent a draw of approximately 10 milliliters of peripheral blood. Germline values: CDR1 MGHRA, CDR2 YSYEKL. The CDR3 has 16 amino acids. Comment on this clonotype: The target antigen is unknown. With a much larger clone just one base away, this may be a read error.

A second 7 to 11 cycle PCR used barcoded and J-beta primers. TCRdb processed the 5' RACE reads anew with MiXCR; each CDR3 protein has one entry. The repertoire includes over 550,000 distinct CDR3 sequences, roughly 31% of them detected once, and around 14% sits in the top ten. Study-level points and caveats: One million T cells yielded diversity estimates that were considered underestimates. Older age coincided with a roughly linear decline in TCR beta diversity per million T cells.

This rearrangement joins TRBV4-1 to TRBJ2-1, with 8 nucleotides matching TRBD2. Near its end, the DNA agrees better with TRBJ2-7, so the J call may be wrong. This TCR derives from an elderly woman in good health. Sequencing input: blood. CDR3 sequence: CASSQEGGGSYNEQYF. The CDR3 DNA is TGCGCCAGCAGCCAAGAAGGCGGGGGGTCCTACAATGAGCAGTACTTC.